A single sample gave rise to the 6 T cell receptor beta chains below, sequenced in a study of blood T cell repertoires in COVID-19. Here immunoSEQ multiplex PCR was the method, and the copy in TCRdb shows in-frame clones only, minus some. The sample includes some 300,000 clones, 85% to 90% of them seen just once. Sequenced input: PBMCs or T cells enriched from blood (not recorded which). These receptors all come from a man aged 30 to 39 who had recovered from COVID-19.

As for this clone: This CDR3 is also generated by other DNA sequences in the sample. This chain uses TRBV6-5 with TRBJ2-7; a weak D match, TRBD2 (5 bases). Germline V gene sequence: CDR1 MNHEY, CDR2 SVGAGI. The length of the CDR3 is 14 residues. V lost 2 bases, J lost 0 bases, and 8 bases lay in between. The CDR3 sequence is CASSYGRGSYEQYF. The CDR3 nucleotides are TGTGCCAGCAGTTACGGTCGGGGCTCCTACGAGCAGTACTTC.

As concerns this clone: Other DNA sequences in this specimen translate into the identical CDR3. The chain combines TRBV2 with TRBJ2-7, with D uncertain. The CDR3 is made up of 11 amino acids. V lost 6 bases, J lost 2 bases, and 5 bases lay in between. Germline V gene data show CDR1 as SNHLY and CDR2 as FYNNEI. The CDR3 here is CASSPAYEQYF. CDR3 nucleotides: TGTGCCAGCAGCCCGGCCTACGAGCAGTACTTC.

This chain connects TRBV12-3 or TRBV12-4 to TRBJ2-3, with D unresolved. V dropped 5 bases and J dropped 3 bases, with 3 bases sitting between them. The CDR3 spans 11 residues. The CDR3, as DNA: TGTGCCAGCAGTGCGACAGATACGCAGTATTTT. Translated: CASSATDTQYF.

As DNA, the CDR3 is TGTGCCAGCAGTTTATCCGGGACACCCGAGCAGTACTTC. It yields the protein CASSLSGTPEQYF. The chain carries TRBV28 and TRBJ2-7, with a tentative D call TRBD1 (6 bases). The CDR3 contains 13 residues. V dropped 1 base and J dropped 6 bases, with 10 bases sitting between them. CDR1 MDHEN and CDR2 SYDVKM come from the germline V gene. Using reference TRBV28 and TRBJ2-7 for the parts outside the CDR3, the full variable domain is DVKVTQSSRYLVKRTGEKVFLECVQDMDHENMFWYRQDPGLGLRLIYFSYDVKMKEKGDIPEGYSVSREKKERFSLILESASTNQTSMYLCASSLSGTPEQYFGPGTRLTVT.

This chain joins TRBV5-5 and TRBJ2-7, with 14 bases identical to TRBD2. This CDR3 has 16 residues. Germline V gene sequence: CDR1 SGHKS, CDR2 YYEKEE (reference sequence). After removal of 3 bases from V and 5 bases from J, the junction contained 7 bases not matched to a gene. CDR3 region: CASSWTGTSGSDEQYF. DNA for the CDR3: TGTGCCAGCAGCTGGACCGGGACTAGCGGGAGCGACGAGCAGTACTTC.

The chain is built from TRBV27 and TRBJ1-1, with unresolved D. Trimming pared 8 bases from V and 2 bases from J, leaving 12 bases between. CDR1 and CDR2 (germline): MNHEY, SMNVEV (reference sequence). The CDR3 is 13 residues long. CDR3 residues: CASRETGNTEAFF. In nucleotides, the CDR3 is TGTGCCAGCCGGGAAACCGGAAACACTGAAGCTTTCTTT.